This T cell receptor beta chain is drawn from a study of CD8+ T cells in alopecia areata (dated by TCRdb to 2017 to 2018). Regarding the complete study: Treated patients were enrolled in an open-label pilot trial of oral tofacitinib, 5 to 10 mg twice daily, for moderate-to-severe alopecia areata. Patients stayed on tofacitinib for 6 to 18 months and then had 6 months of follow-up off drug so that delayed response and recurrence could be assessed. The SALT score, which quantifies the percentage of affected scalp surface area, was used to measure disease severity in treated patients. The study used high-throughput TCRbeta sequencing to examine T cell clonal expansion in alopecia areata, in both the C3H/HeJ mouse model and human patients. On the human side, TCRbeta sequencing was run on scalp tissue and on sorted CD4+ and CD8+ peripheral blood T cells from healthy controls and from alopecia areata patients with either patchy or totalis/universalis disease. Biopsies were taken from tofacitinib-treated patients at baseline and again at 4 and 24 weeks into treatment, and several of those patients also had a later scalp biopsy. Clonality in the scalp was compared among normal scalp (n=4), patchy alopecia areata scalp (n=8), and alopecia totalis/universalis scalp (n=8). RNA was extracted with the PAXgene miRNA kit for fixed scalp, the miRNeasy kit for PBMCs, and the RNeasy kit for mouse skin. immunoSEQ multiplex PCR using 35 Vbeta forward primers and 13 Jbeta reverse primers was used to amplify TCRbeta CDR3 regions. Overall results and qualifications from the work: Unlike mouse skin, which is dominated by gammadelta T cells, normal human skin has resident alphabeta T cells that are also sequenced, and this complicates analysis of the scalp TCR repertoire. Compared with normal scalp, lesional scalp, particularly in alopecia totalis/universalis, had higher clonality and more expanded CD8+ clones, which suggests antigenic drive. Because the treated cohort was small and had just a single nonresponder, larger studies are needed to establish links between baseline CD8+ expansion and response. Many expanded lesional clones were found to persist in scalp and blood during tofacitinib treatment, and relapse after treatment cessation may be partly explained by this persistence. Scalp clonality and the number of expanded CD8+ clones among the top 100 scalp clones were significantly decreased by tofacitinib. Shared TCR sequences between patients were less evident than in mice, which may be partly attributable to HLA diversity in the patient population.

Notes on this clone: It lacks a known antigen. No base quality values were provided; no much bigger clone lies one nucleotide off.

Trimming takes 5 bases off V and 3 bases off J; junction bases not matched to a gene: 4. The CDR3 spans 15 residues, from the cysteine through the phenylalanine. Kept here is only the CDR3 DNA, which spans 45 bases and is read in frame from base 1. Looking up the germline V gene yields CDR1 MNHEY and CDR2 SVGAGI. The sample's time point label, in plain terms: four to five weeks on oral tofacitinib. What this sample's treatment or condition label stands for: oral pan-JAK inhibitor, 5-10 mg twice daily. Peripheral blood and lesional scalp punch biopsies were obtained from patients with alopecia areata. After PBMCs were isolated by density centrifugation and stained for CD3, CD4 and CD8, a FACSAria was used to sort CD4+ and CD8+ T cells. Preparation of the library involved the immunoSEQ multiplex PCR assay. To provide template for TCR sequencing, every sample had RNA extracted and reverse transcribed into cDNA. First-strand cDNA was synthesized with SuperScript III using a 2:1 mix of oligo-dT and random hexamers. A synthetic immune receptor repertoire was used to assess amplification bias, and residual bias was removed computationally. The study's processing was this. Raw reads were preprocessed to remove errors, and CDR3 was defined according to IMGT conventions as the region from the conserved cysteine to phenylalanine. Clonality was calculated as 1 minus Shannon entropy normalized by log2 of the number of productive unique TCRs. Whether each scalp clone was CD4 or CD8 was inferred by checking scalp TCRbeta sequences against the CD4 and CD8 repertoires from sorted blood. What TCRdb holds here is the immuneACCESS table cut down to in-frame rearrangements. Part of the clones is not present; checked against another copy, under half of the missing clones reflect an unresolved V gene, and the others are unexplained. V, J and clone size are those of that table, while D and trimming were read from the DNA. For this sample there are about 210,000 clones; under 70% appear just once. The biggest ten clones account for around 3.9% of the sample.

The receptor was derived from a human donor with alopecia areata. The sample in question was CD4+ T cells sorted from blood, obtained at week 4, from a patient treated with tofacitinib. The rearranged chain carries TRBV6-5 and TRBJ2-2, with TRBD2 matching 9 junction bases. The CDR3 has the sequence CASSRAGGDTGELFF. The nucleotides read TGTGCCAGCAGTCGAGCGGGGGGAGACACCGGGGAGCTGTTTTTT.